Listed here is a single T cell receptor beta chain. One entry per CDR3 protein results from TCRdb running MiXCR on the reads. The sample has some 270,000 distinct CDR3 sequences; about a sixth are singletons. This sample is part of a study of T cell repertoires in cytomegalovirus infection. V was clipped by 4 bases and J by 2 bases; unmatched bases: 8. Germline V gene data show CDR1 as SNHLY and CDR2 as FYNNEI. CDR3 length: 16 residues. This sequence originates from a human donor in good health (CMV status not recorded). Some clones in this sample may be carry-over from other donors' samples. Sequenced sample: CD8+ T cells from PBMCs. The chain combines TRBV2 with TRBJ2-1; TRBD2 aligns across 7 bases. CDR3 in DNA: TGTGCCAGCAGTGTGAGTAGCGGGCGAACCTACAATGAGCAGTTCTTC. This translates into CASSVSSGRTYNEQFF.